Sequencing of this T cell receptor beta chain was carried out in a study of CD8 T cells in ankylosing spondylitis. MiXCR was run by TCRdb on the 5' RACE reads, yielding one entry per CDR3 protein. The sample contains about 160,000 distinct CDR3 sequences, around 19% of which appear only once. Germline assignment: CDR1 LGHNT and CDR2 FRNRAP. Trimming shortened V by 5 bases and J by 0 bases, and 7 bases separated the two germline ends. The CDR3 covers 13 residues. The sample comprised blood, either unsorted or a sorted T cell fraction (not recorded which). This chain connects TRBV12-5 to TRBJ1-1; D unclear. This TCR derives from a male donor with ankylosing spondylitis or in good health (not recorded which). The CDR3 DNA follows: TGTGCTAGTGGTCCCGGATTGAACACTGAAGCTTTCTTT. Encoded protein: CASGPGLNTEAFF.